These 13 T cell receptor beta chains came from one sample sequenced in a study of regulatory T cells in long-lasting Graves disease. TCR beta libraries were built with iRepertoire HTBI primers and Arm-PCR of CDR3 regions. Each CDR3 protein is one row after TCRdb ran MiXCR on the multiplex PCR reads. This table holds about 220,000 distinct CDR3 sequences, around 19% found once. Time point noted: newly diagnosed GD, antithyroid drugs for less than 3 months. Generation of the TCR library employed RNA extracted from PBMCs. In addition, the sample was reused for a study of T cells in Graves' hyperthyroidism and ophthalmopathy.

The source was peripheral blood mononuclear cells (PBMCs), collected at new diagnosis, from a patient treated with antithyroid drugs. Source of these receptors: a woman in her twenties or thirties with Graves disease.

The chain uses TRBV28 and TRBJ1-1; D ambiguous. Trimming took 9 bases from V and 1 from J, leaving 18 bases between them. The CDR3 totals 15 residues. Per germline, CDR1 MDHEN and CDR2 SYDVKM. Here the CDR3 reads CASKNWIVPNTEAFF. The CDR3 bases are TGTGCCAGTAAGAACTGGATCGTTCCGAACACTGAAGCTTTCTTT.

Of note for this clonotype: This clone may be a read error of a much larger clone one base away. The chain links TRBV29-1 to TRBJ2-5, with D possibly matching TRBD2 (6 bases). There are 13 residues in the CDR3. V was clipped by 5 bases and J by 2 bases, with 12 bases between them. Germline loops: CDR1 SQVTM, CDR2 ANQGSEA. The CDR3 sequence is CSVTRDSQETQYF. The CDR3 bases are TGCAGCGTTACTCGGGACTCTCAAGAGACCCAGTACTTC.

This clonotype was detected ten times or more. The chain joins TRBV6-1 to TRBJ1-3, with D tentatively TRBD1 (6 bases). V was trimmed by 6 bases and J by 0 bases, leaving 12 bases between them. The CDR3 sequence is 15 residues long. Looked up from germline, CDR1 is MNHNS and CDR2 is SASEGT. Here the CDR3 DNA reads TGTGCCAGCAGCCCCAGGGGTTACTCTGGAAACACCATATATTTT. This gives the protein CASSPRGYSGNTIYF.

This clonotype was picked up many times. This chain uses TRBV12-3 or TRBV12-4 with TRBJ1-4; 9 bases are shared with TRBD1. Losses at the gene ends were 6 bases for V and 8 bases for J; bases not matched to a gene: 13. This CDR3 spans 16 amino acids. CDR3 in DNA: TGTGCCAGCAGCGAGGCCGGGACAGGGTCCGGCGAAAAACTGTTTTTT. Residues: CASSEAGTGSGEKLFF.

The chain carries TRBV30 and TRBJ1-6; 9 bases match TRBD1. Germline CDR1 reads GTSNPN; CDR2 reads SVGIG (reference sequence). V lost 4 bases, J lost 9 bases, and 16 bases stayed unmatched. The CDR3 extends over 17 amino acids. The CDR3 bases are TGTGCCTGGATCGAGAGAGGACAGGGGTACCCTAGTTCACCCCTCCACTTT. As protein: CAWIERGQGYPSSPLHF.

As concerns this clonotype: This probably arose from a read error, given a far larger clone one base away. The chain has TRBV6-2 or TRBV6-3 and TRBJ2-5; the D is unclear. CDR3 length: 15 amino acids. V was trimmed by 7 bases and J by 2 bases, leaving 17 bases between them. Germline values: CDR1 MNHEY, CDR2 SVGEGT. CDR3 loop: CASNSHQQDQETQYF. The CDR3 DNA is TGTGCCAGCAATTCCCACCAGCAGGATCAAGAGACCCAGTACTTC.

At least ten counts were recorded for this clonotype. The gene calls are TRBV28 and TRBJ2-1; 11 bases align to TRBD2. V shed 5 bases and J 4 bases; nucleotides not matched to a gene: 7. Germline loops: CDR1 MDHEN, CDR2 SYDVKM. This CDR3 is built from 16 residues. Here the CDR3 DNA reads TGTGCCAGCAGTAGGGCACTAGCGGGGGCATACAATGAGCAGTTCTTC. This sequence encodes CASSRALAGAYNEQFF. The variable domain in full, completed from reference TRBV28 and TRBJ2-1, reads DVKVTQSSRYLVKRTGEKVFLECVQDMDHENMFWYRQDPGLGLRLIYFSYDVKMKEKGDIPEGYSVSREKKERFSLILESASTNQTSMYLCASSRALAGAYNEQFFGPGTRLTVL.

This clonotype was counted at least ten times. The gene calls are TRBV7-2 and TRBJ2-5; D tentatively fits TRBD1 or TRBD2 (6 bases each). The CDR3 runs 18 residues. The V gene's germline CDR1 is SGHTA and CDR2 FQGNSA. Between the trimmed V and J ends, which lost 2 bases and 1 base, there was a span of 20 bases. CDR3 amino acids: CASSLTQGGFGAQETQYF. CDR3 in DNA: TGTGCCAGCAGCTTAACACAGGGAGGCTTTGGGGCCCAAGAGACCCAGTACTTC.

The gene calls are TRBV11-2 and TRBJ2-7; D not certain. CDR3 length: 15 residues. Between the trimmed V and J ends, which lost 2 bases and 4 bases, there was a span of 15 bases. Germline CDR1 and CDR2: SGHAT and FQNNGV. The CDR3 spells CASSLRLIRDYEQYF. CDR3 bases: TGTGCCAGCAGCTTAAGGTTAATACGTGATTACGAGCAGTACTTC.

The chain combines TRBV12-3 or TRBV12-4 with TRBJ1-1, with TRBD1 identical over 9 bases. The CDR3 runs 18 residues. Losses at the gene ends were 2 bases for V and 1 base for J; bases not matched to a gene: 11. The DNA for the CDR3 is TGTGCCAGCAGTTTAATGGACTCACCGGGACAGGGGAACACTGAAGCTTTCTTT. This translates into CASSLMDSPGQGNTEAFF.

The chain carries TRBV6-4 and TRBJ2-3; D could derive from TRBD1 or TRBD2 (6 bases each). Trimming took off 3 bases at V and 2 bases at J, with 18 bases between the two ends. The CDR3 loop spans 17 amino acids. CDR1 MRHNA and CDR2 SNTAGT come from the germline V gene. DNA of the CDR3: TGTGCCAGCAGTGAAGTAGGGACGGGGGCCTACACAGATACGCAGTATTTT. Translation: CASSEVGTGAYTDTQYF.

Ten or more counts support this clonotype. This chain joins TRBV20-1 and TRBJ1-1, with a tentative D call TRBD1 (5 bases). Germline CDR1 DFQATT, CDR2 SNEGSKA (reference sequence). The CDR3 is 12 amino acids. V was trimmed by 1 base and J by 11 bases, leaving 14 bases between them. CDR3 sequence reads: CSARAPGWAAFF. CDR3 in DNA: TGCAGTGCTAGAGCCCCAGGGTGGGCGGCTTTCTTT.

This clonotype was found many times. The V gene is TRBV2, the J gene TRBJ1-1; D gene ambiguous. The germline V gene encodes CDR1 SNHLY and CDR2 FYNNEI. The V gene lost 2 bases and the J gene lost 0 bases, with 4 bases spanning the gap. The CDR3 has 13 residues. The CDR3 coding sequence is TGTGCCAGCAGTGAAATACTGAACACTGAAGCTTTCTTT. It is translated as CASSEILNTEAFF.